This T cell receptor (beta chain) was recovered during a study of early T cells in non-severe SARS-CoV-2 infection. Looking at the study overall: Sequencing of unsorted whole blood was done on bulk RNA, leaving chains unpaired.

This clonotype was picked up many times. Per germline, CDR1 DFQATT and CDR2 SNEGSKA (reference sequence). V lost 2 bases to trimming and J lost 2 bases; unmatched junction nucleotides: 8. The CDR3 has 15 amino acids. MiXCR, applied by TCRdb to the 5' RACE reads, yields one record per CDR3 protein. The sample lists 100,000 or so distinct CDR3 sequences; about 12% were seen once. The source is an adult who was a healthcare worker with PCR-confirmed SARS-CoV-2 infection or an uninfected control (not recorded which). The rearrangement joins TRBV20-1 to TRBJ2-5; 7 bases fit TRBD2. Material for sequencing was whole blood. The CDR3, as DNA: TGCAGTGCTAGAATGCGACTAGCAGCTCAAGAGACCCAGTACTTC. It codes for CSARMRLAAQETQYF.